A single sample gave rise to the 25 T cell receptor beta chains below, sequenced in a study of T-cell reconstitution after alpha-beta-depleted transplantation in children. Using unique molecular identifiers, the investigators prepared the TCRbeta library. MiXCR, run by TCRdb on the PCR reads, gives a single entry per CDR3 protein. This sample carries about 200,000 distinct CDR3 sequences, around 5.9% of them seen once, and the ten largest clones take roughly 4.7%. This sample comprised PBMCs, obtained before TCRalphabeta/CD19-depleted stem cell transplant. These receptors all come from a girl in the first two years of life with combined immunodeficiency, due to receive a stem cell transplant.

At least ten counts were recorded for this clonotype. This chain connects TRBV28 to TRBJ2-6, with 9 bases that match TRBD1. The germline gives CDR1 MDHEN, CDR2 SYDVKM. The ends lost 3 bases at V and 0 bases at J; junction bases unmatched: 6. The CDR3 spans 18 residues. In DNA, the CDR3 is TGTGCCAGCAGTTTGGGGACAGGGCCAGTCTCTGGGGCCAACGTCCTGACTTTC. The encoded protein is CASSLGTGPVSGANVLTF.

This rearrangement joins TRBV29-1 to TRBJ1-2; D gene uncertain. The V end lost 8 bases, the J end lost 0 bases, and 13 bases lay between the germline ends. CDR3 length equals 13 residues. Germline CDR1 SQVTM, CDR2 ANQGSEA. CDR3 residues: CSSLIGANYGYTF. The CDR3 nucleotides read TGCAGCTCCCTCATCGGGGCTAACTATGGCTACACCTTC.

At least ten counts were recorded for this clonotype. The chain carries TRBV29-1 and TRBJ1-2, with D maybe TRBD1 (6 bases). From germline, CDR1 is SQVTM and CDR2 ANQGSEA. V lost 1 base to trimming and J lost 4 bases, with 16 bases between them. The CDR3 has 15 amino acids. The CDR3 loop is CSVEGWTEKGYGYTF. CDR3 coding DNA: TGCAGCGTTGAAGGCTGGACAGAGAAGGGCTATGGCTACACCTTC. The variable domain in full, completed from reference TRBV29-1 and TRBJ1-2, reads SAVISQKPSRDICQRGTSLTIQCQVDSQVTMMFWYRQQPGQSLTLIATANQGSEATYESGFVIDKFPISRPNLTFSTLTVSNMSPEDSSIYLCSVEGWTEKGYGYTFGSGTRLTVV.

This clonotype was picked up many times. The rearrangement uses TRBV4-3 and TRBJ2-4; D unclear. The germline V gene has CDR1 LGHNA and CDR2 YSLEER. Trimming stripped 8 bases from V and 8 bases from J, with 10 bases between. The CDR3 is 11 residues long. The CDR3 is CASVRADIQYF. CDR3 sequence (DNA): TGCGCCAGCGTCCGGGCGGACATTCAGTACTTC.

Many counts were recorded for this clonotype. The chain combines TRBV28 with TRBJ2-1; D ambiguous. Trimming stripped 2 bases from V and 6 bases from J, with 14 bases between. The CDR3 runs 15 residues. The germline V gene encodes CDR1 MDHEN and CDR2 SYDVKM. Here the CDR3 reads CASSLRLLLSNEQFF. The CDR3 DNA sequence: TGTGCCAGCAGTTTAAGACTCCTGTTATCCAATGAGCAGTTCTTC.

The sample holds many counts of this clonotype. The chain carries TRBV12-3 or TRBV12-4 and TRBJ1-5; no definite D call. This CDR3 contains 12 residues. Deletions cut 2 bases from V and 5 bases from J, with 4 bases between. The CDR3 sequence is CASSLIDQPQHF. The CDR3 DNA reads as TGTGCCAGCAGTTTAATAGATCAGCCCCAGCATTTT.

This clonotype is medium-sized by share. The V call is TRBV5-1, the J call TRBJ2-2, with TRBD1 matching 7 bases. Looked up from germline, CDR1 is SGHRS and CDR2 is YFSETQ. The CDR3 runs 17 residues. Trimming removed 3 bases from V and 7 bases from J; junction bases left unmatched: 15. The CDR3 region has the DNA TGCGCCAGCAGCTCATGGGGACAGAATGTCGAGGACGGGGAGCTGTTTTTT. It specifies CASSSWGQNVEDGELFF.

At least ten counts were recorded for this clonotype. The chain links TRBV28 to TRBJ1-1, with D tentatively TRBD1 (5 bases). The V end was cut by 5 bases, the J end by 6 bases, with 10 bases between. Germline V gene data show CDR1 as MDHEN and CDR2 as SYDVKM. The CDR3 is 12 amino acids. CDR3 sequence reads: CASSPPGPEAFF. The CDR3 DNA follows: TGTGCCAGCAGTCCCCCAGGGCCTGAAGCTTTCTTT. Together with reference TRBV28 and TRBJ1-1, the CDR3 gives the full variable domain: DVKVTQSSRYLVKRTGEKVFLECVQDMDHENMFWYRQDPGLGLRLIYFSYDVKMKEKGDIPEGYSVSREKKERFSLILESASTNQTSMYLCASSPPGPEAFFGQGTRLTVV.

Concerning this clonotype itself: A much larger clone is a single base away; this may be a read error. This CDR3 fails to terminate in the conserved phenylalanine or tryptophan, so it likely reflects a read error. No DNA is shown, since the ends of the CDR3 on it are uncertain; the CDR3 is the one TCRdb lists. This chain joins TRBV12-3 or TRBV12-4 and TRBJ2-1. The CDR3 is 12 residues long, ends included. The CDR3 sequence is CASSQNNLFEFL.

This clonotype was seen more than once but under ten times. V usage is TRBV28 and J usage is TRBJ2-5; no reliable D call. This CDR3 spans 16 amino acids. The V end lost 6 bases, the J end lost 4 bases, and 21 bases lay between the germline ends. CDR1 is MDHEN, CDR2 SYDVKM, per germline. In DNA form, the CDR3 reads TGTGCCAGCAGCCACCTCCGGTCCGTTGTCCCAGAGACCCAGTACTTC. Translation: CASSHLRSVVPETQYF.

The V and J genes are TRBV5-1 and TRBJ1-3; 9 positions match TRBD1. With V trimmed by 0 bases and J by 4 bases, 2 bases remained unmatched. The CDR3 extends over 15 amino acids. CDR1 is SGHRS and CDR2 is YFSETQ in the germline V gene. CDR3 loop: CASSLVGQGGNTIYF. CDR3 nucleotides: TGCGCCAGCAGCTTGGTGGGACAGGGAGGAAACACCATATATTTT. Filled out from reference TRBV5-1 and TRBJ1-3, the complete variable domain reads KAGVTQTPRYLIKTRGQQVTLSCSPISGHRSVSWYQQTPGQGLQFLFEYFSETQRNKGNFPGRFSGRQFSNSRSEMNVSTLELGDSALYLCASSLVGQGGNTIYFGEGSWLTVV.

The table lists this clonotype with many counts. The chain employs TRBV20-1 and TRBJ1-6, with 8 bases that match TRBD1. The junction had 14 bases not matched to a gene; V was cut back by 1 base and J by 9 bases. Germline V gene data show CDR1 as DFQATT and CDR2 as SNEGSKA (reference sequence). The CDR3 contains 17 residues. In DNA form, the CDR3 reads TGCAGTGCTAGAGTAATCCCGATCCAAGACAGGGGTTCACCCCTCCACTTT. Amino acid sequence: CSARVIPIQDRGSPLHF.

V and J are TRBV6-1 and TRBJ1-2, with D perhaps matching TRBD1 (6 bases). V was cut by 6 bases and J by 0 bases, with 11 bases left in between. This CDR3 has 14 amino acids. CDR1 is MNHNS, CDR2 SASEGT, per germline. CDR3 amino acids: CASRRTAANYGYTF. CDR3 nucleotides: TGTGCCAGCAGGAGGACAGCAGCTAACTATGGCTACACCTTC.

The V call is TRBV4-1, the J call TRBJ2-2; a weak D match, TRBD2 (6 bases). Per the germline V gene, CDR1 is MGHRA and CDR2 is YSYEKL. The CDR3 totals 15 residues. V was pared by 8 bases and J by 5 bases, with 18 bases between. The CDR3 sequence is CASQSPMGTTGELFF. The CDR3 region has the DNA TGCGCCAGCCAGAGCCCCATGGGGACTACCGGGGAGCTGTTTTTT.

This clonotype was counted many times. This chain uses TRBV5-5 with TRBJ1-2; 9 positions match TRBD1. The CDR3 is 14 amino acids. Per the germline V gene, CDR1 is SGHKS and CDR2 is YYEKEE (reference sequence). Germline trimming cut 2 bases from V and 4 bases from J; bases unmatched to any gene: 3. In DNA, the CDR3 is TGTGCCAGCAGCTTCGACAGGGGGTCCTATGGCTACACCTTC. This sequence encodes CASSFDRGSYGYTF.

This clonotype was recorded many times. This chain connects TRBV7-3 to TRBJ2-1, with a weak D call TRBD2 (6 bases). The length of the CDR3 is 18 residues. Germline loops: CDR1 SGHTA, CDR2 FQGTGA. Trimming removed 5 bases from V and 0 bases from J, with 20 bases in between. In DNA, the CDR3 is TGTGCCAGCAGCCACCTCCCGGCGGGTAGCGGCTCCTACAATGAGCAGTTCTTC. This codes for CASSHLPAGSGSYNEQFF.

The genes are TRBV7-6 and TRBJ2-5; no clear D. Germline V gene lookup returns CDR1 SGHVS and CDR2 FNYEAQ. Deletions cut 1 base from V and 4 bases from J, with 22 bases between. There are 18 residues in the CDR3. Written as DNA, the CDR3 is TGTGCCAGCAGCTTAGGGTTCTCCCCAAGAGTCCTGATAGAGACCCAGTACTTC. It specifies CASSLGFSPRVLIETQYF.

This chain joins TRBV11-3 and TRBJ1-1, with D unclear. Germline V lookup: CDR1 SGHNT, CDR2 YENEEA. Trimming shortened V by 5 bases and J by 0 bases, and 7 bases separated the two germline ends. The length of the CDR3 is 13 residues. CDR3 bases: TGTGCCAGCAGCCCCGTATTGAACACTGAAGCTTTCTTT. Its protein product is CASSPVLNTEAFF.

This clonotype was seen repeatedly, ten times or more. The chain is built from TRBV9 and TRBJ2-1, with TRBD2 matching 8 bases. Germline V gene sequence: CDR1 SGDLS, CDR2 YYNGEE. J was trimmed by 2 bases and V by 4 bases; bases with no gene match: 5. This CDR3 contains 15 residues. The CDR3 sequence is CASSISGETYNEQFF. The CDR3 nucleotides read TGTGCCAGCAGCATTAGCGGGGAAACCTACAATGAGCAGTTCTTC.

The table lists this clonotype with many counts. DNA of the CDR3: TGCAGTGCCGGGACAGGCGACGGCTACACCTTC. It encodes CSAGTGDGYTF. The rearrangement links TRBV20-1 to TRBJ1-2; 8 bases map to TRBD1. J lost 8 bases, V lost 6 bases, and 5 bases had no gene match. This CDR3 is built from 11 residues. Germline V gene lookup returns CDR1 DFQATT and CDR2 SNEGSKA (reference sequence).

This clonotype was seen ten or more times. The rearrangement joins TRBV7-9 to TRBJ2-1, with D possibly matching TRBD2 (5 bases). CDR3 length: 11 residues. From germline, CDR1 is SEHNR and CDR2 FQNEAQ (reference sequence). The CDR3, as DNA: TGTTCATGTGGCTTTAGCGATGAGCAGTTCTTC. Its translation is CSCGFSDEQFF.

In its sample, this clonotype was seen many times. The chain is built from TRBV10-3 and TRBJ1-5, with D tentatively TRBD1 (5 bases). CDR1 and CDR2 (germline): ENHRY, SYGVKD. The V end lost 0 bases, the J end lost 2 bases, and 11 bases lay between the germline ends. The CDR3 covers 16 residues. The CDR3 reads CAISESTRDGNQPQHF. CDR3 DNA sequence: TGTGCCATCAGTGAGTCGACCAGGGATGGCAATCAGCCCCAGCATTTT.

This clonotype came up many times. The genes are TRBV3-1 and TRBJ2-5; D may be TRBD2 (5 bases). The CDR3 length is 16 residues. Trimming stripped 0 bases from V and 3 bases from J, with 14 bases between. The germline CDR1 and CDR2 sequences are LGHDT and YNNKEL (reference sequence). Here the CDR3 reads CASSQDVSGWEETQYF. CDR3 coding DNA: TGTGCCAGCAGCCAAGACGTTTCGGGGTGGGAAGAGACCCAGTACTTC.

This clonotype was seen a few times. V usage is TRBV29-1 and J usage is TRBJ2-1, with 9 bases aligning to TRBD2. CDR1 SQVTM and CDR2 ANQGSEA come from the germline V gene. There are 14 residues in the CDR3. V gave up 5 bases and J gave up 4 bases; unmatched junction bases: 6. CDR3 DNA: TGCAGCGTTTGGCCTAGCGGGGAGTACAATGAGCAGTTCTTC. Translated: CSVWPSGEYNEQFF.

This sequence joins TRBV20-1 and TRBJ2-1; D is uncertain. V was trimmed by 2 bases and J by 9 bases, leaving 20 bases between them. The CDR3 length is 15 residues. CDR1 is DFQATT, CDR2 SNEGSKA, per germline (reference sequence). The CDR3 bases are TGCAGTGCTAGACAAAACACGATTCTGGTTTCTGAGCAGTTCTTC. It specifies CSARQNTILVSEQFF.